Below, one T cell receptor beta chain is given with its context. Its cognate antigen is unknown. This record belongs to a study of T cells expressing NK-cell markers. Production of TCR beta cDNA relied on 5'RACE template switching with UMIs. From the 5' RACE reads, TCRdb lists one entry per CDR3 protein and no DNA. This listing includes 300,000 or so distinct CDR3 sequences. The CDR3 totals 14 residues. Germline values: CDR1 MGHDK, CDR2 SYGVNS. Whole-study findings and limits: In four donors, dominant clonotypes made up roughly 25-60.1% of CD3+CD56-NKG2C+ cells. Of the CD8+ T cells in 5 to 7 donors, roughly 1.0-7.0% belonged to dominant NKG2C+ clonotypes.

The chain recombines TRBV25-1 with TRBJ1-1; TCRdb's D call of TRBD1 is untestable without DNA. The specimen sequenced was blood T cells: a sorted CD56 or NKG2C T cell subset, CD4+ or CD8+ T cells, or bulk PBMC T cells (not recorded which). This sequence originates from a woman between 18 and 70 years old in good health. CDR3 protein: CASSIQGANTEAFF.